The rows below give T cell receptor beta chains drawn from one sample of a study of T-cell reconstitution after alpha-beta-depleted transplantation in children. TCRdb fed the PCR reads into MiXCR, producing one record per CDR3 protein. The table lists about 300,000 distinct CDR3 sequences, around 10% of them singletons. This specimen consisted of PBMCs, obtained before TCRalphabeta/CD19-depleted stem cell transplant. These receptors were taken from a boy under three years old with acute myeloid leukemia, due to receive a stem cell transplant. CDR3s include the opening cysteine and the closing phenylalanine or tryptophan. The D gene is left open where the match is weak.

CASSSPNQGMNADTQYF | TRBJ2-3 | NA | TRBV7-6
CASSQERGREDTQYF | TRBJ2-3 | NA | TRBV3-1
CATLGTTSGRASTTYEQYF | TRBJ2-7 | TRBD2 | TRBV6-4
CASGLGPSTGLVPNEQFF | TRBJ2-1 | NA | TRBV12-5
CASSLTGGIVTDTQYF | TRBJ2-3 | TRBD1 | TRBV11-2
CASWDVNSNQPQHF | TRBJ1-5 | NA | TRBV5-1
CSARIAGSAKNIQYF | TRBJ2-4 | NA | TRBV20-1
CASSLAEGISTDTQYF | TRBJ2-3 | NA | TRBV5-1
CASSTAGVNQPQHF | TRBJ1-5 | NA | TRBV6-1
CARTLHSVGNQPQHF | TRBJ1-5 | NA | TRBV4-2
CASSSAGQGAKHTQYF | TRBJ2-3 | TRBD1 | TRBV7-3
CASRLTGMGKLFF | TRBJ1-4 | NA | TRBV13
CASSSSRGRAFNYEQYF | TRBJ2-7 | TRBD2 | TRBV11-2
CASSAPGAGGNIQYF | TRBJ2-4 | NA | TRBV5-1
CASSHTGKSSYEQYF | TRBJ2-7 | NA | TRBV28
CSARGDRGGGNTIYF | TRBJ1-3 | TRBD1 | TRBV20-1
CASSLIGEVGPTDTQYF | TRBJ2-3 | NA | TRBV27
CASNPAPQETQYF | TRBJ2-5 | NA | TRBV28
CASSLRSNTGELFF | TRBJ2-2 | NA | TRBV7-3
CASSVSRQGREQFF | TRBJ2-1 | TRBD1 | TRBV4-3
CASTLGGASGELFF | TRBJ2-2 | NA | TRBV28
CASTNRKPSTDTQYF | TRBJ2-3 | NA | TRBV6-2/TRBV6-3
CASSLEKVAPDTQYF | TRBJ2-3 | NA | TRBV5-1
CASSSGRGTYEQYF | TRBJ2-7 | TRBD2 | TRBV4-3
CASSLAEGGNTIYF | TRBJ1-3 | NA | TRBV5-1
CASSHSYNEQFF | TRBJ2-1 | NA | TRBV6-5
CASRPGTWTYEQYF | TRBJ2-7 | NA | TRBV7-2
CASSSGRSNQPQHF | TRBJ1-5 | NA | TRBV12-3/TRBV12-4
CASTEQDSNQPQHF | TRBJ1-5 | NA | TRBV10-1
CASSYGTNEKLFF | TRBJ1-4 | NA | TRBV12-3/TRBV12-4
CASSAGIGETQYF | TRBJ2-5 | NA | TRBV7-9
CASSPQSGRLTDTQYF | TRBJ2-3 | NA | TRBV5-1
CSVARSGTSYNEQFF | TRBJ2-1 | NA | TRBV29-1
CASSLTGAGLSESYNSPLHF | TRBJ1-6 | NA | TRBV5-6
CASRGQGAVQPQHF | TRBJ1-5 | TRBD1 | TRBV28